A selection of T cell receptor beta chains follows, all from one sample in a study of T cells in Graves' hyperthyroidism and ophthalmopathy. TCRdb reanalysed the multiplex PCR reads using MiXCR and keeps one entry per CDR3 protein. The sample yields approximately 740,000 distinct CDR3 sequences, 14% seen once. Sequencing used blood. All receptors come from a woman younger than 30 with Graves' hyperthyroidism. Both conserved end residues are part of each CDR3. D genes are given only for firm matches. Not all rows give a size; the values are once, few, many and, for expanded clones, a class.

>17|TRBJ2-6|-|TRBV6-2/TRBV6-3|TRBD1
TGTGCCAGCAGTTCCCGGGACAGAAGCTCTGGGGCCAACGTCCCGACTTTC
CASSSRDRSSGANVPTF
>12|TRBJ2-5|many|TRBV11-1|-
TGTGCCAGCAGCTTGCCCGCGGAGACCCAGTACTTC
CASSLPAETQYF
>15|TRBJ2-7|many|TRBV7-2|-
TGTGCCAGCAGCTTAAGGGGTATCGCCGGACGAGGGCAGTACTTC
CASSLRGIAGRGQYF
>14|TRBJ2-7|many|TRBV18|TRBD1
TGTGCCAGCTCACCTCGCAGGGGGCTCTACGAGCAGTACTTC
CASSPRRGLYEQYF
>14|TRBJ1-2|-|TRBV5-5|TRBD1
TGTGCCAGCAGCTTGGAGACAGGGGGCAATGGCTACACCTTC
CASSLETGGNGYTF
>14|TRBJ2-2|many|TRBV6-5|-
TGTGCCAGCAGTTACTCGACCAGCACCGGGGAGCTGTTTTTT
CASSYSTSTGELFF
>15|TRBJ2-7|many|TRBV7-2|-
TGTGCCAGCAGCCGATTAGGGACCGTTCCCTACGAGCAGTACTTC
CASSRLGTVPYEQYF
>15|TRBJ2-1|few|TRBV29-1|-
TGCAGCGTTGAGGGACGGGGGAATAGCCACAATGAGCAGTTCTTC
CSVEGRGNSHNEQFF
>18|TRBJ2-7|-|TRBV6-5|TRBD2
TGTGCCAGCAGTTACTCTACTAGCGGCTCACATAGGGCCTACGAGCAGTACTTC
CASSYSTSGSHRAYEQYF
>15|TRBJ2-6|many|TRBV12-3/TRBV12-4|TRBD1
TGTGCCAGCACCGCAGGGGGCTATGGGGCCAACGTCCTGACTTTC
CASTAGGYGANVLTF
>15|TRBJ1-1|many|TRBV28|-
TGTGCCAGCAGTTTTCCCCGACGAGGGAACACTGAAGCTTTCTTT
CASSFPRRGNTEAFF
>14|TRBJ2-7|-|TRBV15|-
TGTGCCACCAGCCCCCGGGGGTGGGCGGGGGAGCAGTACTTC
CATSPRGWAGEQYF
>16|TRBJ2-1|many|TRBV15|TRBD1
TGTGCCACCAGCAGAGTCCGGGACAGGGTGAACAATGAGCAGTTCTTC
CATSRVRDRVNNEQFF
>15|TRBJ2-3|many|TRBV3-1|TRBD1
TGTGCCAGCAGCCGTACAGGGGGCGGATCGAATACGCAGTATTTT
CASSRTGGGSNTQYF
>14|TRBJ2-1|once|TRBV7-9|TRBD2
TGTGCCAGCAACCTAGCGGGAGCTCTTAATGAGCAGTTCTTC
CASNLAGALNEQFF
>12|TRBJ2-2|many|TRBV30|-
TGTGCCTGGTCCCCGTCGCCCGGGGAGCTGTTTTTT
CAWSPSPGELFF
>14|TRBJ1-6|-|TRBV7-3|-
TGTGCCAGCAGCTCGGGGGCCCATAATTCACCCCTCCACTTT
CASSSGAHNSPLHF
>15|TRBJ2-3|many|TRBV12-5|-
TGTGCTAGTGGTTTGGGCGTAGCCATCACAGATACGCAGTATTTT
CASGLGVAITDTQYF
>18|TRBJ1-4|-|TRBV19|TRBD1
TGTGCCAGTAGTATAGATCAAGGGGACAGGGACTCGAGAGAAAAACTGTTTTTT
CASSIDQGDRDSREKLFF
>11|TRBJ2-2|few|TRBV3-1|-
TGTGCCAGCAGCCAACGAGGGGAGCTGTTTTTT
CASSQRGELFF
>16|TRBJ2-1|-|TRBV9|TRBD1
TGTGCCAGCAGCGCCGGGACAGGGGGCTTTTTAAGCGAGCAGTTCTTC
CASSAGTGGFLSEQFF
>13|TRBJ2-7|many|TRBV29-1|-
TGCAGCGTTTCCCGGGACGGAACCTACGAGCAGTACTTC
CSVSRDGTYEQYF
>15|TRBJ2-7|few|TRBV25-1|TRBD2
TGTGCCAGCAGTACACCGGGACTACGATCCTACGAGCAGTACTTC
CASSTPGLRSYEQYF
>17|TRBJ2-5|many|TRBV9|TRBD1
TGTGCCAGCAGCGACCGACAGGGCGCATCAATCCAAGAGACCCAGTACTTC
CASSDRQGASIQETQYF
>16|TRBJ2-2|few|TRBV6-2/TRBV6-3|-
TGTGCCAGCAGTTACTTGTCTAGCGCGTTTCCCGGGGAGCTGTTTTTT
CASSYLSSAFPGELFF
>16|TRBJ2-7|-|TRBV20-1|-
TGCAGTGCTAGAGATTTTCTAGGGGGGCTCAAGGGCGAGCAGTACTTC
CSARDFLGGLKGEQYF
>14|TRBJ1-5|-|TRBV24-1|TRBD1
TGTGCCACCAGTGACAGGGGGACCAATCAGCCCCAGCATTTT
CATSDRGTNQPQHF
>14|TRBJ2-7|-|TRBV9|-
TGTGCCAGCAGCGTAGACCAGGGCCTCTACGAGCAGTACTTC
CASSVDQGLYEQYF
>15|TRBJ2-3|many|TRBV11-3|TRBD1
TGTGCCAGCAGCCGTGGGACAGCCGACACAGATACGCAGTATTTT
CASSRGTADTDTQYF
>14|TRBJ1-1|-|TRBV19|-
TGTGCCAGTAGTATAGTCTCGGGAGGCACTGAAGCTTTCTTT
CASSIVSGGTEAFF
>17|TRBJ1-2|-|TRBV5-6|TRBD1
TGTGCCAGCAGCGCTCCCCGGGACAGTTTTCTTAACTATGGCTACACCTTC
CASSAPRDSFLNYGYTF
>16|TRBJ2-1|-|TRBV4-2|TRBD2
TGTGCCAGCAGCCAAGAAGCTAGCGGGAGAGCCAATGAGCAGTTCTTC
CASSQEASGRANEQFF
>16|TRBJ2-1|few|TRBV15|TRBD2
TGTGCCACCAGCAGAGTAGGGACTAGCGGATACAATGAGCAGTTCTTC
CATSRVGTSGYNEQFF
>14|TRBJ2-7|few|TRBV20-1|TRBD1
TGCAGTGCTAGAGATGAGGGGGCGGCCTACGAGCAGTACTTC
CSARDEGAAYEQYF
>13|TRBJ1-5|few|TRBV24-1|-
TGTGCCACCAGTGGGACAGAGGGGTGGGCCCAGCATTTT
CATSGTEGWAQHF
>20|TRBJ1-4|many|TRBV6-1|-
TGTGCCAGCAGTGAAGATATGGCAGGGACGATTGAAGGGACTAATGAAAAACTGTTTTTT
CASSEDMAGTIEGTNEKLFF
>14|TRBJ2-3|-|TRBV7-3|-
TGTGCCAGCAGCTTAACGGGGGGCCGGGATACGCAGTATTTT
CASSLTGGRDTQYF
>13|TRBJ2-7|few|TRBV2|TRBD1
TGTGCCAGCAGCACAGGGGGCCCCTACGAGCAGTACTTC
CASSTGGPYEQYF
>11|TRBJ1-6|many|TRBV3-1|-
TGTGCCAGCAGCCAAGGCCTGACGGTCCACTTT
CASSQGLTVHF
>15|TRBJ2-2|many|TRBV27|TRBD2
TGTGCCAGCAGTTCCTGGACTAGTGTCACCGGGGAGCTGTTTTTT
CASSSWTSVTGELFF
>18|TRBJ2-2|few|TRBV20-1|-
TGCAGTGCTAGAGATACGAAGAGCGGATGGACGAACACCGGGGAGCTGTTTTTT
CSARDTKSGWTNTGELFF
>13|TRBJ1-2|-|TRBV6-9|-
TGTGCCAGCAGTTACGGAAGTAGCTATGGCTACACCTTC
CASSYGSSYGYTF
>10|TRBJ1-2|many|TRBV20-1|-
TGCAGTGCTAGAAGGGGAGGCTACACCTTC
CSARRGGYTF
>15|TRBJ2-1|-|TRBV4-1|-
TGCGCCAGCAGCCTTATTACAACAAGCGGCAATGAGCAGTTCTTC
CASSLITTSGNEQFF
>13|TRBJ2-7|many|TRBV27|TRBD1
TGTGCCAGCAGTGCCTGGACAGGGGACGAGCAGTACTTC
CASSAWTGDEQYF
>16|TRBJ2-7|many|TRBV7-2|TRBD2
TGTGCCAGCAGACGTATACTAGCGGGGGGACCCTACGAGCAGTACTTC
CASRRILAGGPYEQYF
>16|TRBJ1-2|few|TRBV7-2|-
TGTGCCAGCAGCGGAAACCTCGGGGGGCTTAACTATGGCTACACCTTC
CASSGNLGGLNYGYTF
>15|TRBJ2-5|many|TRBV7-8|TRBD2
TGTGCCAGCAGCACCCGCCGACTAGCGGGAGAGACCCAGTACTTC
CASSTRRLAGETQYF
>14|TRBJ2-2|-|TRBV29-1|-
TGCAGCGCTGCGCCCGGGACAAGCACCGGGGAGCTGTTTTTT
CSAAPGTSTGELFF
>16|TRBJ2-1|few|TRBV4-2|-
TGTGCCAGCAGCCAAGCAGACTCAACCCCAAACAATGAGCAGTTCTTC
CASSQADSTPNNEQFF
>17|TRBJ2-7|few|TRBV7-9|-
TGTGCCAGCAGCCCCATCCCCGGGGCGCTAAGGATCTACGAGCAGTACTTC
CASSPIPGALRIYEQYF
>13|TRBJ2-5|many|TRBV18|-
TGTGCCAGCTCATTTTCCGATATAGGGACCCAGTACTTC
CASSFSDIGTQYF
>14|TRBJ2-1|many|TRBV30|-
TGTGCCTGGGACGGGGCGAGGGTTCGGAATGAGCAGTTCTTC
CAWDGARVRNEQFF
>13|TRBJ1-1|-|TRBV2|-
TGTGCCAGCAATACGGGGCAGAACACTGAAGCTTTCTTT
CASNTGQNTEAFF
>12|TRBJ1-1|few|TRBV28|-
TGTGCCAGCAGTTCTACCCTCACTGAAGCTTTCTTT
CASSSTLTEAFF
>17|TRBJ2-6|many|TRBV11-2|-
TGTGCCAGCAGCTTTCAGGGGTCCGGATCTGGGGCCAACGTCCTGACTTTC
CASSFQGSGSGANVLTF
>11|TRBJ1-2|few|TRBV10-3|-
TGTGCCATCAAGGACAGCCCGGGCTACACCTTC
CAIKDSPGYTF
>11|TRBJ2-2|-|TRBV12-3/TRBV12-4|-
TGTGCCAGCAGTGAGACCGGGGAGCTGGTTTTT
CASSETGELVF